The next 4 T cell receptor beta chains were all read from a single sample in a study of CD8 T cells in ankylosing spondylitis. TCRdb used MiXCR to reprocess the 5' RACE reads, holding one entry per CDR3 protein. The data show about 340,000 distinct CDR3 sequences, roughly 22% seen once. Sample: blood, either unsorted or a sorted T cell fraction (not recorded which). The receptors come from a male donor with ankylosing spondylitis or in good health (not recorded which).

The CDR3 DNA follows: TGTGCCAGCTCGCCCCTCAGGTGGGCGAACACCGGGGAGCTGTTTTTT. Protein sequence: CASSPLRWANTGELFF. The rearrangement links TRBV12-3 or TRBV12-4 to TRBJ2-2; D is uncertain. CDR3 length: 16 residues. The germline V and J ends were trimmed by 8 bases and 0 bases, with 16 bases remaining between them.

This clonotype has more than one count but fewer than ten. The gene calls are TRBV7-6 and TRBJ2-7; D call uncertain. Trimming stripped 6 bases from V and 1 base from J, with 13 bases between. The CDR3 is made up of 14 amino acids. Germline values: CDR1 SGHVS, CDR2 FNYEAQ. The CDR3, as DNA: TGTGCCAGCAGTCAAGGTCGGTCTTCCTACGAGCAGTACTTC. This gives the protein CASSQGRSSYEQYF.

The chain is built from TRBV29-1 and TRBJ2-3, with D maybe TRBD2 (5 bases). Germline values: CDR1 SQVTM, CDR2 ANQGSEA. V was trimmed by 6 bases and J by 1 base, leaving 20 bases between them. CDR3 length: 16 amino acids. The CDR3 region is CSVAGVATKRTDTQYF. Written as DNA, the CDR3 is TGCAGCGTAGCCGGGGTGGCGACGAAACGCACAGATACGCAGTATTTT.

In its sample, this clonotype was seen a few times. The chain employs TRBV9 and TRBJ1-5; TRBD1 agrees at 7 bases. The CDR3 is 15 amino acids. V lost 2 bases, J lost 4 bases, and 6 bases stayed unmatched. The V gene's germline CDR1 is SGDLS and CDR2 YYNGEE. CDR3 sequence reads: CASSVHDRVNQPQHF. Here the CDR3 DNA reads TGTGCCAGCAGCGTGCACGACAGGGTTAATCAGCCCCAGCATTTT.